This TCR beta chain was observed in a study of blood T cells in healthy people across ages. Study overall: Template switching captured about one barcoded beta molecule per two T cells. The study, taken as a whole, reports: The study regarded diversity estimates from one million T cells as underestimates.

V trimming: 5 bases; J trimming: 4 bases; junction bases outside the gene matches: 4. In germline, CDR1 is SEHNR, CDR2 FQNEAQ (reference sequence). This CDR3 region has 15 residues. Each individual donor underwent a draw of approximately 10 milliliters of peripheral blood. Per sample, at least 5 micrograms of total RNA were extracted. A J-beta primer mix and a sample-barcoded 5' primer were used in a second PCR of roughly 7 to 12 cycles. TCRdb re-derived calls from the 5' RACE reads in MiXCR, one entry per CDR3 protein. Of 1.2 million to 1.5 million distinct CDR3 sequences listed, approximately 63% were seen once; the top ten hold 5.5% to 8%. On this clonotype: Its target is unknown.

The receptor was isolated from a man between 18 and 35 years old in good health. This rearrangement joins TRBV7-9 to TRBJ2-1, with 11 bases identical to TRBD2. Input material: blood. In nucleotides, the CDR3 is TGTGCCAGCAGCATAGGGACTAGCGGTTACAATGAGCAGTTCTTC. Translating it yields CASSIGTSGYNEQFF. Filled out from reference TRBV7-9 and TRBJ2-1, the complete variable domain reads DTGVSQNPRHKITKRGQNVTFRCDPISEHNRLYWYRQTLGQGPEFLTYFQNEAQLEKSRLLSDRFSAERPKGSFSTLEIQRTEQGDSAMYLCASSIGTSGYNEQFFGPGTRLTVL.